This TCR beta chain was documented in a study of blood T cell repertoires in COVID-19 (dated by TCRdb to about 2020). A note on the overall study: The collaborator samples originated in the United States, Italy and Spain and spanned the acute and convalescent phases of COVID-19. Samples came from the ongoing ImmuneRACE study (first 160 participants) plus 1,254 subjects from 6 global collaborators. The repertoires were released in a freely available public database meant as a resource for research on the immune response to SARS-CoV-2. The material from the prospective study consisted of cDNA or gDNA derived from T cells, B-cell-depleted T cells, or PBMCs. A de-identified subject ID, COVID-19 status, age in years and sex were almost always included in the sample metadata. Where available, HLA class I and class II types were taken from metadata supplied by the sample provider and were not determined by assay-based typing. The dataset comprised deeply sampled blood TCRbeta repertoires from subjects exposed to, actively infected with, or recovered from COVID-19.

Trimming takes 8 bases off V and 5 bases off J; junction bases not matched to a gene: 4. The CDR3 covers 13 residues, taking in both the cysteine and the phenylalanine. Only the CDR3 DNA stays, 39 bases, in frame from base 1. CDR1 and CDR2 are drawn from the germline V gene: ENHRY, SYGVKD. This clone was detected once. This clone's antigen is unknown. Base qualities are not recorded, but no much larger clone differs from it by a single base. Overall study outcomes, separate from this receptor: The amount of clinical and demographic metadata varied by source and participant and was provided uncurated.

TCRbeta CDR3 regions were amplified from genomic DNA by means of the immunoSEQ Assay, a bias-controlled multiplex PCR. Turning to the authors' computational methods: Within the assay, amplification of reference gene primers was used to estimate how many nucleated cells each sample contained. To quantify the absolute abundance of each unique TCRbeta CDR3 rearrangement, sequence reads were collapsed and filtered. For each sample, productive Simpson clonality was calculated by taking the square root of Simpson's diversity index across productive rearrangements. The source is immuneACCESS, and TCRdb retained only in-frame sequences with V and J called. Part of the clones is not carried over; for the studies checked, unresolved V genes explain less than half of this, and the remainder is unexplained. That table gives V, J and clone size, and the DNA gave D and trimming. The sample table shows around 120,000 clones, and approximately 87% are seen once. The ten top clones hold roughly 8% of the sample.

Whole blood was collected in K2EDTA tubes by collaborating institutions according to the institutions' own protocols. Collaborator samples were shipped for TCRbeta analysis as frozen whole blood, isolated PBMCs, or DNA extracted from either sample type. The chain couples TRBV10-3 to TRBJ2-7, and 12 junctional nucleotides match TRBD1. The source material was peripheral blood. This clonotype was sampled from a man aged 45-65 years with acute or convalescent COVID-19. This receptor carries the CDR3 CAIRGTGGDEQYF. The base sequence is TGTGCCATCCGGGGGACAGGGGGCGACGAGCAGTACTTC.